This is a list of T cell receptor beta chains from one sample in a study of cytomegalovirus exposure and HLA in healthy donors. Profiling relied on immunoSEQ multiplex PCR, and the TCRdb table lists in-frame clones only, not all of them. The repertoire consists of more than 55,000 clones, with approximately 96% occurring once and the leading ten covering around 0.9%. Sequenced input: PBMCs. The source of these receptors is a man aged 18-30 years in good health and CMV-seronegative. Both conserved end residues are part of each CDR3. The order of the fields is J gene, D gene, V gene, clone size, CDR3 DNA, CDR3 protein. The D gene is left open where the match is weak. For some rows the clone size is stated as once, few or many, or as a class when expanded; others skip it.

J gene: TRBJ2-2; D gene: TRBD2; V gene: TRBV6-1; clone size: -; CDR3 DNA: TGTGCCAGCAGTGGACTAGCGGGAGGGCCCGGGGAGCTGTTTTTT; CDR3 protein: CASSGLAGGPGELFF
J gene: TRBJ2-5; D gene: TRBD2; V gene: TRBV19; clone size: -; CDR3 DNA: TGTGCCAGTAGTGGCGGGAGTCGTGAGACCCAGTACTTC; CDR3 protein: CASSGGSRETQYF
J gene: TRBJ2-7; D gene: TRBD1; V gene: TRBV2; clone size: -; CDR3 DNA: TGTGCCAGCAGTGACACAGGGGTGGGGTCCTACGAGCAGTACTTC; CDR3 protein: CASSDTGVGSYEQYF
J gene: TRBJ2-2; D gene: -; V gene: TRBV19; clone size: -; CDR3 DNA: TGTGCCAGTAGTCCTTTGAACACCGGGGAGCTGTTTTTT; CDR3 protein: CASSPLNTGELFF
J gene: TRBJ2-1; D gene: -; V gene: TRBV21-1; clone size: -; CDR3 DNA: TGTGCCAGCAGCAAAGGAGGGGGCGGCAGCTCCTACAATGAGCAGTTCTTC; CDR3 protein: CASSKGGGGSSYNEQFF
J gene: TRBJ2-7; D gene: -; V gene: TRBV6-1; clone size: -; CDR3 DNA: TGTGCCAGCAGTGGCAAACCGGGACAAACTCGAGACGAGCAGTACTTC; CDR3 protein: CASSGKPGQTRDEQYF
J gene: TRBJ2-3; D gene: TRBD2; V gene: TRBV7-8; clone size: -; CDR3 DNA: TGTGCCAGCAGCTACCTAGCGGAGTTCACAGATACGCAGTATTTT; CDR3 protein: CASSYLAEFTDTQYF
J gene: TRBJ2-7; D gene: TRBD1; V gene: TRBV28; clone size: -; CDR3 DNA: TGTGCCAGCAGTCCAGGGACAGGGCTAGGACACGAGCAGTACTTC; CDR3 protein: CASSPGTGLGHEQYF
J gene: TRBJ2-5; D gene: TRBD2; V gene: TRBV27; clone size: -; CDR3 DNA: TGTGCCAGCAGTTTGGGGACTAGCGGGAGGTATCGACAAGAGACCCAGTACTTC; CDR3 protein: CASSLGTSGRYRQETQYF
J gene: TRBJ1-4; D gene: TRBD1; V gene: TRBV27; clone size: -; CDR3 DNA: TGTGCCAGCGGCAGGCGACAGGGAACATTCACCGCAACTAATGAAAAACTGTTTTTT; CDR3 protein: CASGRRQGTFTATNEKLFF
J gene: TRBJ1-5; D gene: -; V gene: TRBV7-8; clone size: -; CDR3 DNA: TGTGCCAGCAGCTTCCGGACAGCCATTAACTGGGATAGCAATCAGCCCCAGCATTTT; CDR3 protein: CASSFRTAINWDSNQPQHF
J gene: TRBJ2-7; D gene: -; V gene: TRBV30; clone size: -; CDR3 DNA: TGTGCCTGGAGCGGTACAGGGTCCGAGCAGTACTTC; CDR3 protein: CAWSGTGSEQYF
J gene: TRBJ2-1; D gene: TRBD1; V gene: TRBV12-5; clone size: -; CDR3 DNA: TGTGCTAGTGGTTACAGGGGGCTTGAGCAGTTCTTC; CDR3 protein: CASGYRGLEQFF
J gene: TRBJ2-3; D gene: TRBD1; V gene: TRBV2; clone size: -; CDR3 DNA: TGTGCCAGCAGGGTGACAGGGGACACGCAGTATTTT; CDR3 protein: CASRVTGDTQYF
J gene: TRBJ2-7; D gene: TRBD2; V gene: TRBV5-5; clone size: -; CDR3 DNA: TGTGCCAGCACCTCACGGTCCGGGGGGAAATTATTATACGAGCAGTACTTC; CDR3 protein: CASTSRSGGKLLYEQYF
J gene: TRBJ1-6; D gene: TRBD1; V gene: TRBV4-2; clone size: -; CDR3 DNA: TGTGCCAGCAGCCAAGAAACAGGGGAGGTGAATAATTCACCCCTCCACTTT; CDR3 protein: CASSQETGEVNNSPLHF
J gene: TRBJ2-7; D gene: TRBD2; V gene: TRBV5-6; clone size: once; CDR3 DNA: TGTGCCAGCAGCGGACTAGCGGGGGAATACGAGCAGTACTTC; CDR3 protein: CASSGLAGEYEQYF
J gene: TRBJ2-1; D gene: TRBD2; V gene: TRBV5-4; clone size: -; CDR3 DNA: TGTGCCAGCAGCTTGGATAGCGGGACCATCTCCTACAATGAGCAGTTCTTC; CDR3 protein: CASSLDSGTISYNEQFF
J gene: TRBJ2-3; D gene: -; V gene: TRBV7-8; clone size: -; CDR3 DNA: TGTGCCAGCAGCTTCCTAGGCGGACTATTGGATACGCAGTATTTT; CDR3 protein: CASSFLGGLLDTQYF
J gene: TRBJ1-1; D gene: -; V gene: TRBV4-2; clone size: few; CDR3 DNA: TGTGCCAGCAGCCAAGAGGCAGTAAACACTGAAGCTTTCTTT; CDR3 protein: CASSQEAVNTEAFF
J gene: TRBJ1-1; D gene: TRBD1; V gene: TRBV18; clone size: -; CDR3 DNA: TGTGCCAGCTCACCGGACAGGGTCTCGACTGAAGCTTTCTTT; CDR3 protein: CASSPDRVSTEAFF
J gene: TRBJ2-3; D gene: -; V gene: TRBV10-3; clone size: -; CDR3 DNA: TGTGCCTGCCTGGGAGCGAACTTAGATACGCAGTATTTT; CDR3 protein: CACLGANLDTQYF
J gene: TRBJ2-5; D gene: TRBD2; V gene: TRBV4-1; clone size: -; CDR3 DNA: TGCGCCAGCAGCCTGGTAGCGGGAGGGCAAGAGACCCAGTACTTC; CDR3 protein: CASSLVAGGQETQYF
J gene: TRBJ2-3; D gene: TRBD1; V gene: TRBV2; clone size: -; CDR3 DNA: TGTGCCACCGGGGGAGACAGGGGGCGAACAGATACGCAGTATTTT; CDR3 protein: CATGGDRGRTDTQYF
J gene: TRBJ2-7; D gene: TRBD1; V gene: TRBV7-9; clone size: -; CDR3 DNA: TGTGCCAGCACCTTAGGGTCGGGACAGATCTACGAGCAGTACTTC; CDR3 protein: CASTLGSGQIYEQYF
J gene: TRBJ1-5; D gene: -; V gene: TRBV18; clone size: -; CDR3 DNA: TGTGCCAGCTCACCATCATCAGGGAACAGCAATCAGCCCCAGCATTTT; CDR3 protein: CASSPSSGNSNQPQHF
J gene: TRBJ2-7; D gene: TRBD1; V gene: TRBV11-1; clone size: -; CDR3 DNA: TGTGCCAGCAGCCAAGGGACAGTCCCCTACGAGCAGTACTTC; CDR3 protein: CASSQGTVPYEQYF
J gene: TRBJ1-1; D gene: -; V gene: TRBV29-1; clone size: -; CDR3 DNA: TGCAGCGTTCTGGGGGGTAAGGGCGGGAACACTGAAGCTTTCTTT; CDR3 protein: CSVLGGKGGNTEAFF
J gene: TRBJ2-7; D gene: -; V gene: TRBV11-3; clone size: -; CDR3 DNA: TGTGCCAGCAGCTTAGGGACTAACTACGAGCAGTACTTC; CDR3 protein: CASSLGTNYEQYF
J gene: TRBJ2-3; D gene: -; V gene: TRBV4-1; clone size: -; CDR3 DNA: TGCGCCAGCAGCCAAGAATCAGGGGATACGCAGTATTTT; CDR3 protein: CASSQESGDTQYF
J gene: TRBJ1-5; D gene: -; V gene: TRBV30; clone size: -; CDR3 DNA: TGTGCCTGGAGTTGGGCAGGGCCCTATCAGCCCCAGCATTTT; CDR3 protein: CAWSWAGPYQPQHF
J gene: TRBJ2-7; D gene: TRBD1; V gene: TRBV28; clone size: -; CDR3 DNA: TGTGCCAGCAGTTCGGGACAGGGGTACGAGCAGTACTTC; CDR3 protein: CASSSGQGYEQYF
J gene: TRBJ2-5; D gene: -; V gene: TRBV11-2; clone size: -; CDR3 DNA: TGTGCCAGCAGCTTAGTGGGCAGCAACCTCCAAGAGACCCAGTACTTC; CDR3 protein: CASSLVGSNLQETQYF
J gene: TRBJ1-1; D gene: -; V gene: TRBV28; clone size: -; CDR3 DNA: TGTGCCAGCAGATGGGGACGGGGGTCTGAAGCTTTCTTT; CDR3 protein: CASRWGRGSEAFF
J gene: TRBJ2-7; D gene: TRBD2; V gene: TRBV6-1; clone size: -; CDR3 DNA: TGTGCCAGCAGTGAAACCAACATACCGGGACTAGCGGGCTCCTACGAGCAGTACTTC; CDR3 protein: CASSETNIPGLAGSYEQYF
J gene: TRBJ1-3; D gene: -; V gene: TRBV5-1; clone size: -; CDR3 DNA: TGCGCCAGCAGCCCAGGGCCCTCTCACTCTGGAAACACCATATATTTT; CDR3 protein: CASSPGPSHSGNTIYF
J gene: TRBJ2-4; D gene: -; V gene: TRBV19; clone size: -; CDR3 DNA: TGTGCCAGTAGTCGTACTTCAGGGAACATTCAGTACTTC; CDR3 protein: CASSRTSGNIQYF
J gene: TRBJ2-7; D gene: -; V gene: TRBV7-6; clone size: once; CDR3 DNA: TGTGCCAGCAGAGCCTACCCCTCTGGAGGGCCCCCCTACGAGCAGTACTTC; CDR3 protein: CASRAYPSGGPPYEQYF
J gene: TRBJ2-3; D gene: -; V gene: TRBV7-3; clone size: -; CDR3 DNA: TGTGCCAGCAGCTTAAGGCTGGCGGGAGATACGCAGTATTTT; CDR3 protein: CASSLRLAGDTQYF
J gene: TRBJ2-5; D gene: TRBD2; V gene: TRBV19; clone size: once; CDR3 DNA: TGTGCCAGTAGTTCCCCGGGGGGGGCATGGGAGACCCAGTACTTC; CDR3 protein: CASSSPGGAWETQYF
J gene: TRBJ1-5; D gene: -; V gene: TRBV6-6; clone size: -; CDR3 DNA: TGTGCCAGCAGCAGGGCCGCGGATCAGCCCCAGCATTTT; CDR3 protein: CASSRAADQPQHF